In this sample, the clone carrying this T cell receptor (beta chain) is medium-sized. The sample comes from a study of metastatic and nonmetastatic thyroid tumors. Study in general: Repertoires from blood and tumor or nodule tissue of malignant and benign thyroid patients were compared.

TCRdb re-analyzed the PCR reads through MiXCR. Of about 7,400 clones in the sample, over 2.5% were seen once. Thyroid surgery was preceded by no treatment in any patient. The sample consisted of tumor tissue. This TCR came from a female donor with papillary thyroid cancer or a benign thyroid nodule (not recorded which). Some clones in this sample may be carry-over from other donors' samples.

For the CDR3, the DNA is TGTGCCAGCAGTGAAACAGGACTAGCGGTAGAGACCCAGTACTTC. Its translation is CASSETGLAVETQYF. The chain uses TRBV6-1 and TRBJ2-5; 10 bases map to TRBD2. Germline values: CDR1 MNHNS, CDR2 SASEGT. The CDR3 sequence is 15 residues long. V dropped 2 bases and J dropped 4; count of bases not matched to a gene: 4.